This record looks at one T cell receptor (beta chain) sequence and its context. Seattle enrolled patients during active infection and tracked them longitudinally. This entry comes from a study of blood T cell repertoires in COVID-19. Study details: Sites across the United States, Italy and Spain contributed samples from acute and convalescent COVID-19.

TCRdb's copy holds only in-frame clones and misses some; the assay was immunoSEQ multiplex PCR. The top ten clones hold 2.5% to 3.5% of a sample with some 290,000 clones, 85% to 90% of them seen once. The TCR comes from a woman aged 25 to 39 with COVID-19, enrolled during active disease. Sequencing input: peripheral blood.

CDR3 in DNA: TGTGCCAGCAGCTTTAGCCTCACCTCGGCCTACGAGCAGTACTTC. Encoded protein: CASSFSLTSAYEQYF. The chain is built from TRBV3-1 (or the pseudogene TRBV3-2) and TRBJ2-7; D is uncertain. In germline, CDR1 is LGHDT, CDR2 YNNKEL (reference sequence). This CDR3 is built from 15 residues. The germline V and J ends were trimmed by 5 bases and 2 bases, with 16 bases remaining between them.